This TCR beta chain was identified in a study of blood T cells in healthy people across ages. A second PCR, run for roughly 7 to 12 cycles, used a sample-barcoded 5' primer plus a J-beta primer mix. TCRdb recomputed calls from the 5' RACE reads with MiXCR, one row per CDR3 protein. This sample carries about 800,000 distinct CDR3 sequences, 20% to 25% of them seen once, and the ten largest clones take approximately 3.7%. The CDR3 is 16 residues long. Germline-derived CDR1 and CDR2 are MNHNS and SASEGT. V lost 6 bases, J lost 4 bases, and 11 bases stayed unmatched. These same data were also listed under a study on T cells of mothers and their children.

Sequenced input: blood. The sequence came from a boy younger than 18 in good health. The chain has TRBV6-1 and TRBJ2-2; 7 bases align to TRBD1. The CDR3 region is CASSASGTAPTGELFF. The CDR3 region has the DNA TGTGCCAGCAGCGCCTCCGGGACAGCCCCCACCGGGGAGCTGTTTTTT.